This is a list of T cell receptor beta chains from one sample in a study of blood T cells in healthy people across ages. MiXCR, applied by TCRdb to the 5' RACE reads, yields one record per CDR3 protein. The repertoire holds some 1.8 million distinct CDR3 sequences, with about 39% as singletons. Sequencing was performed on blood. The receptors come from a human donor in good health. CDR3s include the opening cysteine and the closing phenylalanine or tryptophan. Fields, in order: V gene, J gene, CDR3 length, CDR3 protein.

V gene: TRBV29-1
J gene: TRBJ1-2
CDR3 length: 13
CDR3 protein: CSVEGQGPYGYTF

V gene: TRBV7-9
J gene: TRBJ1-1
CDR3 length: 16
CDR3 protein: CASSSTSSWGGWLAFF

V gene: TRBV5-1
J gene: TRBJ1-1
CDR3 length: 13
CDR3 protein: CASSQDLTTEAFF

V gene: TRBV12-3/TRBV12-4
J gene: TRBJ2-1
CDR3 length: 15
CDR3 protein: CASSDHDRGIVEQFF

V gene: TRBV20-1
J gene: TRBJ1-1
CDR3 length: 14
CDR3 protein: CSARFAGANTEAFF

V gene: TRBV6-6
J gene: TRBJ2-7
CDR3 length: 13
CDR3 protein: CASKRGQVYEHYF

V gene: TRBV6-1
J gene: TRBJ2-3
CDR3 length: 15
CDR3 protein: CASSEAWTSSGTQYF

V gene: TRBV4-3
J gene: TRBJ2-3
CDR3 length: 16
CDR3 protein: CASSQDAAGRTDTQYF

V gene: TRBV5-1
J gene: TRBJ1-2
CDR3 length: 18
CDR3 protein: CASSLGWLGSEPNYGYTF

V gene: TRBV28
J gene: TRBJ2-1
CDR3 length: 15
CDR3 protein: CASSPGTGDHNEQFF

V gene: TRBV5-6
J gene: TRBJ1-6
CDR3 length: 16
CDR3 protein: CASSLGGAIGHSPLHF

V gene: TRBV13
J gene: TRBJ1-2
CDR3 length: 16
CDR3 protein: CASSRRGRPGGYGYTF

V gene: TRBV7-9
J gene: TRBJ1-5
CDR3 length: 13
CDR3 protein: CASSFVSDQPQHF

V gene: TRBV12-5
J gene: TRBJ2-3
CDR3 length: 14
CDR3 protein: CASGYGGHTDTQYF

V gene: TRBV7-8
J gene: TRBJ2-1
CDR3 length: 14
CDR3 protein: CASSLDPGEGEQFF

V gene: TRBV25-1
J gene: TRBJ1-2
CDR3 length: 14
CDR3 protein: CASSEGDLLGGYTF

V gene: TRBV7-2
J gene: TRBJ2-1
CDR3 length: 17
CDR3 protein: CASTLIREKASYNEQFF

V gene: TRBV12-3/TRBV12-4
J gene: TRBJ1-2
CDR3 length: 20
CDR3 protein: CASSRRTGAASSSPNYGYTF

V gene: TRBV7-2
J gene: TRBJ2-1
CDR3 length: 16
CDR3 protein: CASSLDYLSQSNEQFF

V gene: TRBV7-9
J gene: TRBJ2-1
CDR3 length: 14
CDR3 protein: CASSLVWIGNEQFF

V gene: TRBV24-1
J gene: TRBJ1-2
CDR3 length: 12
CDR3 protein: CATSDPPYGYTF

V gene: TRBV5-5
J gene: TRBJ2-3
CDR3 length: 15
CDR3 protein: CTSSFGRVQSDTQYF

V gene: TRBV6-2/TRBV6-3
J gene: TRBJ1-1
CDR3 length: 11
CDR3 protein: CASLQGVEAFF

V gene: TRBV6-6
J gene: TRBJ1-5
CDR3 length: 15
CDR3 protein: CASSYSGTGLMPQHF

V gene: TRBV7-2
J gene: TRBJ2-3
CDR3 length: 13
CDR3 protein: CASSLVDTDTQYF

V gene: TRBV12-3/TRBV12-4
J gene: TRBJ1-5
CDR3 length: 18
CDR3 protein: CASTLLTGGTSSNQPQHF

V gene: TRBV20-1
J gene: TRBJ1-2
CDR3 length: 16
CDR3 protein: CSARDWATGGNYGYTF

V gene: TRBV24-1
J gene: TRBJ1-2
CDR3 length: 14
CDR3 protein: CATSDSAQPYGYTF

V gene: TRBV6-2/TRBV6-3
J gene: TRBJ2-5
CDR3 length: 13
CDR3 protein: CASIPGRRNEQYF